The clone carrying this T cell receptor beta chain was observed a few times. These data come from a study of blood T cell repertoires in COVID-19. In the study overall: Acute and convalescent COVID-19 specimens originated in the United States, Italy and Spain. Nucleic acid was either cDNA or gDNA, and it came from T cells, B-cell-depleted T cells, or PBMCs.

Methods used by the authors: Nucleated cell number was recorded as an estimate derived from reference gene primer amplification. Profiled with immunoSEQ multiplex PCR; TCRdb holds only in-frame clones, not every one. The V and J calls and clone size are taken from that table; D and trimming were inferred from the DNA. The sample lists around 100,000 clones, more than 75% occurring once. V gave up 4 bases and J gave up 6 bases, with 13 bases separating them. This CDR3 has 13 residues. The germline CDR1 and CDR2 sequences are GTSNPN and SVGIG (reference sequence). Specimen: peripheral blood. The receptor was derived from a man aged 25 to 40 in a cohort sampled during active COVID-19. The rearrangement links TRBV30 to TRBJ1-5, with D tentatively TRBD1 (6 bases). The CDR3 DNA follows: TGTGCCTGGACGCAGGGGCTAGGTCAGCCCCAGCATTTT. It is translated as CAWTQGLGQPQHF.